The T cell receptor (beta chain) under discussion was sequenced for a study of shared clonotypes between healthy human individuals. Across the study: There were three CD4 naive, three CD4 memory, two CD8 naive and one CD8 memory plates per donor.

This CDR3 has 16 residues. Trimming removed 7 bases from V and 5 bases from J; junction bases left unmatched: 13. Germline CDR1 is SGHVS and CDR2 is FNYEAQ. A CD45RA+ naive subset and a CD45RA-negative memory subset were split from CD4+ cells. Study processing details: ImmunoSEQ output lacked quality scores and full-length reads, limiting matched filtering. Repertoires were generated with immunoSEQ multiplex PCR, while TCRdb's copy carries only in-frame clones and drops some. V, J and clone size reflect that table, while D and trimming were determined from the DNA. The table lists a few million clones, 80% to 95% of them singletons.

This receptor was obtained from a man younger than 30 in good health. Some clones in this sample may be carry-over from other donors' samples. Material: naive CD4+ T cells from PBMCs. Subset meaning: CD45RA+ positively selected. The chain employs TRBV7-6 and TRBJ2-3, with TRBD2 identical over 9 bases. CDR3 protein: CASTLKGLAGRDTQYF. CDR3 bases: TGTGCCAGCACTTTGAAAGGGCTAGCGGGACGAGATACGCAGTATTTT.